This T cell receptor beta chain was captured by sequencing in a study of T cell responses to AZD1222 COVID-19 vaccine. Study-level points and caveats: Clonal diversity was possibly underestimated; the donors were predominantly white British and more often female. It was only after the peak T cell response that any repertoires were sampled.

Some clones are missing from TCRdb's copy, which holds only in-frame ones; the method was immunoSEQ multiplex PCR. The sample shows approximately 100,000 clones, 87% of them seen only once. In germline, CDR1 is MNHNY, CDR2 SVGAGI (reference sequence). Trimming left V 2 bases short and J 5 bases short, with 7 bases between. The CDR3 length is 12 residues. This clone was recorded only once. What it binds is not known. The chain joins TRBV6-6 to TRBJ2-7; D not certain. The source material was peripheral blood, sampled on day 0 of AZD1222 vaccination. The TCR originated in an adult in good health. CDR3: CASSYVKDEQYF. The CDR3 region has the DNA TGTGCCAGCAGTTACGTCAAGGACGAGCAGTACTTC.